This TCR beta chain was found in a study of blood T cell repertoires in COVID-19 (dated by TCRdb to about 2020). With regard to the full study: The collaborator samples originated in the United States, Italy and Spain and spanned the acute and convalescent phases of COVID-19. HLA class I and class II types, where available, came from metadata supplied by the sample provider rather than from assay-based typing. Samples were obtained from the ongoing ImmuneRACE study (first 160 participants) and from about 1,300 subjects provided by 6 global collaborators. The repertoires were released in a freely available public database intended as a resource for research on the immune response to SARS-CoV-2. The material from the prospective study consisted of cDNA or gDNA derived from T cells, B-cell-depleted T cells, or PBMCs. The sample metadata nearly always contained a de-identified subject ID, COVID-19 status, age in years and sex. The dataset comprised deeply sampled blood TCRbeta repertoires from subjects exposed to, actively infected with, or recovered from COVID-19.

The collaborating institutions used their own protocols to collect whole blood in K2EDTA tubes. For TCRbeta analysis, collaborator samples were shipped as frozen whole blood, as isolated PBMCs, or as DNA extracted from either sample type. Comments on this clone: The antigen it recognizes is unknown. Base qualities are missing; no much larger clone stands one base away.

What the research found in general, with its limitations: The amount of clinical and demographic metadata varied by source and participant and was provided uncurated.

TCRbeta CDR3 regions were amplified from genomic DNA using the immunoSEQ Assay, a bias-controlled multiplex PCR. As for how the authors treated the data: Within the assay, amplification of reference gene primers was used to estimate how many nucleated cells each sample contained. Sequence reads were collapsed and filtered to measure the absolute abundance of every unique TCRbeta CDR3 rearrangement. Productive Simpson clonality was computed per sample as the square root of Simpson's diversity index over productive rearrangements. TCRdb took this table from immuneACCESS and kept in-frame rearrangements with V and J called. Such tables lack part of the clones; where checked against another copy, unresolved V genes explain under half of the gap, and the rest is unexplained. The DNA was the basis for D and trimming; V, J and clone size are from that table. The sample data list 150,000 to 180,000 clones, and 76% of these were observed just once. The top ten clonotypes cover around 3.5% of the sample.

This receptor was identified in an elderly woman with acute or convalescent COVID-19. The sequencing sample was made of peripheral blood.

The CDR3 corresponds to CASSEVGQGGQPQHF. The DNA sequence is TGTGCCAGCAGTGAAGTAGGACAGGGCGGGCAGCCCCAGCATTTT. The chain couples TRBV6-1 to TRBJ1-5, with 8 middle bases fitting TRBD1. The CDR3 runs 15 amino acids, cysteine and phenylalanine included. CDR3 DNA only is kept here, 45 bases in frame from base 1. CDR1 and CDR2 were assigned from the germline V gene as MNHNS and SASEGT. From V the trimming removes 1 base and from J it removes 7 bases, while the gene matches leave 6 bases of the junction unaccounted for.